Listed here are 13 T cell receptor beta chains from one sample, sequenced in a study of shared clonotypes between healthy human individuals (dated by TCRdb to the early 2020s). The library was generated by the immunoSEQ multiplex PCR assay. TCRdb mirrors the immuneACCESS table, restricted to in-frame sequences. Some clones are absent from its copies; in checked studies, under half trace to an unresolved V gene, and the reason for the others is unknown. Present in this sample are approximately 500,000 clones, 90% to 97% of which were seen just once. The ten largest make up approximately 0.06% of the sample. The specimen sequenced was naive CD4+ T cells sorted from blood. Taken with the paper, the label for cell subset or site translates to: CD45RA+ positively selected. Receptors were obtained from a woman between 25 and 40 years old in good health.

This sequence joins TRBV7-6 and TRBJ2-3, with D unresolved. CDR1 is SGHVS, CDR2 FNYEAQ, per germline. The V gene lost 4 bases and the J gene lost 2 bases, with 10 bases spanning the gap. This CDR3 is 14 amino acids long. This CDR3 reads CASSSPANTDTQYF. The CDR3 DNA follows: TGTGCCAGCAGCTCGCCGGCAAACACAGATACGCAGTATTTT.

The chain combines TRBV6-6 with TRBJ2-7; possible D gene TRBD1, 5 bases. The V gene's germline CDR1 is MNHNY and CDR2 SVGAGI (reference sequence). Trimming removed 0 bases at V and 3 bases at J, with 12 bases between. The CDR3 covers 15 residues. The CDR3: CASSYSGAYGYEQYF. DNA for the CDR3: TGTGCCAGCAGTTACTCTGGGGCTTATGGCTACGAGCAGTACTTC.

This chain joins TRBV29-1 and TRBJ1-1; no reliable D call. Germline V gene lookup returns CDR1 SQVTM and CDR2 ANQGSEA. The CDR3 is made up of 14 amino acids. V dropped 7 bases and J dropped 0 bases, with 15 bases sitting between them. The CDR3 sequence: CSAWKGIMNTEAFF. The CDR3 DNA sequence: TGCAGCGCCTGGAAGGGTATCATGAACACTGAAGCTTTCTTT.

The chain is built from TRBV10-3 and TRBJ2-7; TRBD1 matches 7 bases. The CDR3 loop spans 13 amino acids. CDR1 ENHRY and CDR2 SYGVKD come from the germline V gene. The trim removed 8 bases at V and 3 bases at J, leaving 7 bases unmatched. CDR3 protein: CAISNRGNYEQYF. Written as DNA, the CDR3 is TGTGCCATCTCAAACAGGGGAAACTACGAGCAGTACTTC.

The chain joins TRBV6-6 to TRBJ1-2; D gene ambiguous. Trimming took off 8 bases at V and 4 bases at J, with 17 bases between the two ends. This CDR3 has 14 amino acids. Germline V gene lookup returns CDR1 MNHNY and CDR2 SVGAGI (reference sequence). The DNA for the CDR3 is TGTGCCAGCTATGCCCCTACTGATTTCTATGGCTACACCTTC. It translates to CASYAPTDFYGYTF.

The rearrangement uses TRBV28 and TRBJ2-5, with D perhaps matching TRBD2 (5 bases). Judging by the DNA end, TRBJ2-7 fits better; the J call may be wrong. The germline V gene has CDR1 MDHEN and CDR2 SYDVKM. The CDR3 has 13 amino acids. CDR3 protein: CASVGVGPYEQYF. CDR3 sequence (DNA): TGTGCCAGCGTCGGGGTGGGCCCCTACGAGCAGTACTTC.

The chain joins TRBV7-8 to TRBJ1-5; D unresolved. Trimming removed 1 base from V and 4 bases from J, with 11 bases in between. The CDR3 has 15 amino acids. Germline CDR1 SGHVS, CDR2 FQNEAQ. CDR3 protein: CASSLVYHDNQPQHF. The DNA for the CDR3 is TGTGCCAGCAGCTTAGTTTACCATGATAATCAGCCCCAGCATTTT.

V gene TRBV28 combines with J gene TRBJ2-6, with a weak D call TRBD1 (6 bases). The CDR3 is 14 residues long. The V end was cut by 6 bases, the J end by 3 bases, with 9 bases between. The germline CDR1 and CDR2 sequences are MDHEN and SYDVKM. In nucleotides, the CDR3 is TGTGCCAGCAGCACAGGGCTTGGGGCCAACGTCCTGACTTTC. This codes for CASSTGLGANVLTF.

The gene calls are TRBV9 and TRBJ2-7; D might be TRBD1 (5 bases). V lost 0 bases to trimming and J lost 6 bases, with 19 bases between them. This CDR3 comprises 16 residues. The V gene's germline CDR1 is SGDLS and CDR2 YYNGEE. CDR3: CASSVGTGTPPVEQYF. CDR3 sequence (DNA): TGTGCCAGCAGCGTAGGCACAGGAACCCCTCCGGTCGAGCAGTACTTC.

The chain employs TRBV5-1 and TRBJ2-1; TRBD2 is a possible D gene (5 bases). Germline V gene data show CDR1 as SGHRS and CDR2 as YFSETQ. V was cut by 7 bases and J by 8 bases, with 13 bases left in between. The length of the CDR3 is 12 residues. The CDR3, as DNA: TGCGCCAGCGGAGATAGGCGGGATGAGCAGTTCTTC. Its translation is CASGDRRDEQFF.

This chain connects TRBV5-6 to TRBJ2-7, with D hard to call. CDR3 size: 12 residues. The germline gives CDR1 SGHDT, CDR2 YYEEEE. V lost 0 bases and J 7 bases, leaving 8 bases between the germline ends. CDR3 sequence: CASSLGSLEQYF. As DNA, the CDR3 is TGTGCCAGCAGCTTGGGTAGCTTGGAGCAGTACTTC.

The chain joins TRBV19 to TRBJ2-3; D uncertain. Trimming left V 6 bases short and J 2 bases short, with 12 bases between. Germline V lookup: CDR1 LNHDA, CDR2 SQIVND (reference sequence). The CDR3 covers 14 residues. The CDR3 nucleotides are TGTGCCAGTAGCCCGATCACACCCACAGATACGCAGTATTTT. The encoded protein is CASSPITPTDTQYF.

The CDR3 nucleotides read TGTGCCAGCAGTGAAGGTCATGTGGCAGATACGCAGTATTTT. Residues: CASSEGHVADTQYF. The J gene is TRBJ2-3, the V gene TRBV6-4; D remains ambiguous. The CDR3 is 14 residues long. CDR1 is MRHNA, CDR2 SNTAGT, per germline. V lost 3 bases to trimming and J lost 4 bases, with 11 bases between them.